The 16 T cell receptor beta chains given below trace back to one sample, sequenced in a study of T-cell reconstitution after alpha-beta-depleted transplantation in children. As it was prepared, the TCRbeta library received unique molecular identifiers. TCRdb re-analysed the PCR reads in MiXCR, keeping a single row per CDR3 protein. The sample lists about a million distinct CDR3 sequences; less than 30% were seen once. Specimen: PBMCs, mostly from graft donor cells, collected 360 days after TCRalphabeta/CD19-depleted stem cell transplant. These TCRs come from a boy under two years old who had a stem cell transplant for SCID, so the T cells may come from the graft donor.

This clonotype turned up a few times. The rearrangement uses TRBV15 and TRBJ2-3; 7 nucleotides line up with TRBD2. Per germline, CDR1 LNHNV and CDR2 YYDKDF (reference sequence). The J segment lost 6 bases and the V segment lost 3 bases, leaving 12 bases of the junction unmatched. The CDR3 sequence is 16 residues long. CDR3 DNA: TGTGCCACCAGCAGGAGAGCGGGACCGCACACCGATACGCAGTATTTT. Translated: CATSRRAGPHTDTQYF.

The chain recombines TRBV4-1 with TRBJ1-5; 7 bases are shared with TRBD1. Trimming removed 4 bases from V and 3 bases from J; junction bases left unmatched: 9. CDR3 length equals 16 residues. Germline V gene data show CDR1 as MGHRA and CDR2 as YSYEKL. The CDR3 DNA reads TGCGCCAGCAGCCGAGTGAACAGGGGCGACAATCAGCCCCAGCATTTT. This translates into CASSRVNRGDNQPQHF.

The chain is built from TRBV29-1 and TRBJ2-1, with no clear D. Germline assignment: CDR1 SQVTM and CDR2 ANQGSEA. This CDR3 comprises 13 residues. V was cut by 7 bases and J by 0 bases, with 10 bases left in between. The CDR3 DNA is TGCAGCGCCTGCAGGCCCTCCTACAATGAGCAGTTCTTC. Translation: CSACRPSYNEQFF.

This chain uses TRBV27 with TRBJ1-1; no reliable D call. CDR1 and CDR2 from the germline V gene are MNHEY and SMNVEV (reference sequence). This CDR3 has 15 amino acids. Between the trimmed V and J ends, which lost 0 bases and 1 base, there was a span of 9 bases. Written as DNA, the CDR3 is TGTGCCAGCAGTTTATCTATTGGGTGGAACACTGAAGCTTTCTTT. It encodes CASSLSIGWNTEAFF.

The V and J genes are TRBV12-3 or TRBV12-4 and TRBJ2-1; 8 bases align to TRBD2. The CDR3 is 15 amino acids. J lost 8 bases, V lost 2 bases, and 8 bases had no gene match. The CDR3 coding sequence is TGTGCCAGCAGTTTACCGGGACTAGTCGTCGATGAGCAGTTCTTC. It is translated as CASSLPGLVVDEQFF.

The table lists this clonotype with a few counts. The V call is TRBV20-1, the J call TRBJ2-5; 7 bases match TRBD2. Losses at the gene ends were 3 bases for V and 5 bases for J; bases not matched to a gene: 6. This CDR3 has 13 amino acids. Per germline, CDR1 DFQATT and CDR2 SNEGSKA (reference sequence). Here the CDR3 reads CSARTRDYETQYF. In nucleotides, the CDR3 is TGCAGTGCTAGGACTAGGGACTATGAGACCCAGTACTTC.

The chain carries TRBV9 and TRBJ2-1, with D unresolved. Germline CDR1 SGDLS, CDR2 YYNGEE. With 0 bases removed from V and 2 bases from J, the gap between germline ends came to 9 bases. This CDR3 has 15 amino acids. The CDR3 is CASSVVGLPYNEQFF. Written as DNA, the CDR3 is TGTGCCAGCAGCGTAGTCGGGTTACCCTACAATGAGCAGTTCTTC. Combining the CDR3 with reference TRBV9 and TRBJ2-1 gives the whole variable domain DSGVTQTPKHLITATGQRVTLRCSPRSGDLSVYWYQQSLDQGLQFLIQYYNGEERAKGNILERFSAQQFPDLHSELNLSSLELGDSALYFCASSVVGLPYNEQFFGPGTRLTVL.

V usage is TRBV16 and J usage is TRBJ2-1; a possible D gene is TRBD1 (6 bases). This CDR3 contains 13 residues. Trimming took 6 bases from V and 10 from J, leaving 16 bases between them. CDR1 KGHSY and CDR2 FQNENV come from the germline V gene. The CDR3: CASSQIGGWEQFF. DNA for the CDR3: TGTGCCAGCAGTCAAATAGGGGGATGGGAGCAGTTCTTC.

The chain is built from TRBV10-3 and TRBJ2-7; TRBD2 matches at 10 bases. The CDR3 covers 12 residues. Germline-derived CDR1 and CDR2 are ENHRY and SYGVKD. J lost 5 bases, V lost 8 bases, and 3 bases had no gene match. DNA for the CDR3: TGTGCCATCTCCACTAGCGGGGACGAGCAGTACTTC. Residues: CAISTSGDEQYF.

This rearrangement joins TRBV5-1 to TRBJ2-1; 8 nucleotides agree with TRBD1. Losses at the gene ends were 4 bases for V and 1 base for J; bases not matched to a gene: 4. The germline gives CDR1 SGHRS, CDR2 YFSETQ. The CDR3 consists of 15 residues. The DNA for the CDR3 is TGCGCCAGCAGCCCGACAGGGGAGTCCTACAATGAGCAGTTCTTC. Its protein product is CASSPTGESYNEQFF. The variable domain in full, completed from reference TRBV5-1 and TRBJ2-1, reads KAGVTQTPRYLIKTRGQQVTLSCSPISGHRSVSWYQQTPGQGLQFLFEYFSETQRNKGNFPGRFSGRQFSNSRSEMNVSTLELGDSALYLCASSPTGESYNEQFFGPGTRLTVL.

The genes are TRBV7-9 and TRBJ1-3; no clear D. The CDR3 contains 15 residues. Deletions cut 1 base from V and 2 bases from J, with 9 bases between. Germline V gene data show CDR1 as SEHNR and CDR2 as FQNEAQ (reference sequence). CDR3 in amino acids: CASSLEGITGNTIYF. CDR3 in DNA: TGTGCCAGCAGCTTAGAAGGGATCACTGGAAACACCATATATTTT.

This rearrangement joins TRBV2 to TRBJ1-5; a weak D match, TRBD1 (5 bases). Germline lookup yields CDR1 SNHLY and CDR2 FYNNEI. The CDR3 sequence is 16 residues long. V lost 4 bases to trimming and J lost 0 bases, with 13 bases between them. CDR3 in amino acids: CASSVYGTLSNQPQHF. The DNA of the CDR3 is TGTGCCAGCAGTGTTTACGGGACTCTTAGCAATCAGCCCCAGCATTTT. The complete variable domain, with remaining parts taken from reference TRBV2 and TRBJ1-5, reads EPEVTQTPSHQVTQMGQEVILRCVPISNHLYFYWYRQILGQKVEFLVSFYNNEISEKSEIFDDQFSVERPDGSNFTLKIRSTKLEDSAMYFCASSVYGTLSNQPQHFGDGTRLSIL.

The rearrangement uses TRBV28 and TRBJ1-5; 9 bases line up with TRBD1. CDR1 and CDR2 (germline): MDHEN, SYDVKM. This CDR3 comprises 16 residues. Germline trimming cut 3 bases from V and 3 bases from J; bases unmatched to any gene: 6. DNA of the CDR3: TGTGCCAGCAGTTTGAGGGACAGGGCTTTCAATCAGCCCCAGCATTTT. Protein sequence: CASSLRDRAFNQPQHF.

This clonotype was picked up a small number of times. The genes are TRBV5-1 and TRBJ2-5, with TRBD2 as a possible D gene (6 bases). There are 16 residues in the CDR3. CDR1 SGHRS and CDR2 YFSETQ come from the germline V gene. Trimming stripped 5 bases from V and 0 bases from J, with 17 bases between. The CDR3 sequence is CASRGQWGLNQETQYF. The CDR3 coding sequence is TGCGCCAGCAGGGGGCAGTGGGGACTGAACCAAGAGACCCAGTACTTC.

This clonotype occurred a few times. The chain couples TRBV9 to TRBJ1-2, with D unresolved. There are 16 residues in the CDR3. V gave up 0 bases and J gave up 3 bases, with 15 bases separating them. CDR1 is SGDLS, CDR2 YYNGEE, per germline. The CDR3 DNA reads TGTGCCAGCAGCGTAGCCCCTCTGGAGGAGGACTATGGCTACACCTTC. As protein: CASSVAPLEEDYGYTF.

This clonotype has more than one count but fewer than ten. The chain links TRBV20-1 to TRBJ1-1; D may be TRBD1 (5 bases). The CDR3 spans 16 residues. V dropped 0 bases and J dropped 3 bases, with 17 bases sitting between them. The germline V gene has CDR1 DFQATT and CDR2 SNEGSKA (reference sequence). For the CDR3, the DNA is TGCAGTGCTAGAGATCCTGGGGGGAATAGGCACACTGAAGCTTTCTTT. It specifies CSARDPGGNRHTEAFF.